This T cell receptor (beta chain) appears in the sequencing data of a study of radiation and T cells in renal cell carcinoma. This sample's time point: blood 4 weeks post-SBRT, at nephrectomy. Regarding treatment: 15 Gy SBRT to primary tumor, nephrectomy 4 weeks later. Blood was sampled at baseline, 2 weeks and 4 weeks after SBRT. Germline CDR1 reads MNHNS; CDR2 reads SASEGT. The CDR3 is 11 residues long. Trimming took 7 bases from V and 1 from J, leaving 4 bases between them. TCRdb keeps only in-frame clones here, not all; method: immunoSEQ multiplex PCR. This sample has 120,000 to 150,000 clones, with 65% to 90% found just once.

This clonotype originated in a woman between 45 and 65 years old with renal cell carcinoma. This chain connects TRBV6-1 to TRBJ1-1; no clear D gene. Sequencing used blood, obtained from a patient whose treatment included radiotherapy and nephrectomy. For the CDR3, the DNA is TGTGCCAGCAAAGAGAACACTGAAGCTTTCTTT. Translation gives CASKENTEAFF.